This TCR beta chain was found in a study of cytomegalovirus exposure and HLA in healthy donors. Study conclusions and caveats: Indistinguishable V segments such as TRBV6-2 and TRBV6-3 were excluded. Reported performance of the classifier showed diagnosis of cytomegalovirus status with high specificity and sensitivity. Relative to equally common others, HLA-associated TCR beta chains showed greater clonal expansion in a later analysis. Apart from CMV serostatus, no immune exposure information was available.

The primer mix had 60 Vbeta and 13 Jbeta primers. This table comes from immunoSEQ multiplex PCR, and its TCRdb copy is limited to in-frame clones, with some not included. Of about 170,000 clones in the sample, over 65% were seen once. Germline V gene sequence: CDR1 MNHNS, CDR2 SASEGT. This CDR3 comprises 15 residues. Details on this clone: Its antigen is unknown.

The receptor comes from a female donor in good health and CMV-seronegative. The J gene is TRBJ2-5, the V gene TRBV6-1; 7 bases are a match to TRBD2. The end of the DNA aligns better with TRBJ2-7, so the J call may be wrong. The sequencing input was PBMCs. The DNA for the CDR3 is TGTGCCAGCAGTGAAGCGTGGCTAGCGGACTACGAGCAGTACTTC. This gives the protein CASSEAWLADYEQYF.